A selection of T cell receptor beta chains follows, all from one sample in a study of CD8+ T cells in alopecia areata. Data came from immunoSEQ multiplex PCR; TCRdb stores just in-frame clones and leaves some out. The data hold more than 90,000 clones, with 50% to 75% observed a single time. The source was CD8+ T cells sorted from blood, collected at week 24, from a patient treated with tofacitinib. All receptors derive from a human donor with alopecia areata. Each CDR3 is given with its conserved first and last residue. D genes are given only for firm matches. Clone size is stated in some rows and not others, as once, few, many or a class when expanded.

TRBV5-4	.	.	TRBJ2-5	CASSRDFEETQYF	TGTGCCAGCAGCCGCGACTTCGAAGAGACCCAGTACTTC
TRBV30	few	TRBD1	TRBJ1-2	CALDRGERNYGYTF	TGTGCCTTGGACAGGGGCGAAAGGAACTATGGCTACACCTTC
TRBV5-1	.	TRBD1	TRBJ2-7	CASFPDRGSVHEQYF	TGCGCCAGCTTCCCCGACAGGGGTTCCGTCCACGAGCAGTACTTC
TRBV11-2	.	.	TRBJ1-1	CASSFGREDFF	TGTGCCAGCAGCTTCGGCAGGGAAGATTTCTTT
TRBV7-8	.	.	TRBJ1-5	CASSFSRESNQPQHF	TGTGCCAGCAGCTTTTCGAGGGAAAGTAATCAGCCCCAGCATTTT
TRBV7-2	.	TRBD2	TRBJ2-3	CASSRTSGGATDTQYF	TGTGCCAGCAGCCGGACTAGCGGGGGGGCCACAGATACGCAGTATTTT
TRBV11-2	few	TRBD2	TRBJ2-1	CASSGGGAYGEQFF	TGTGCCAGCAGCGGCGGGGGGGCCTACGGTGAGCAGTTCTTC
TRBV7-4	.	TRBD1	TRBJ1-2	CASSLAEAGGASRNGYTF	TGTGCCAGCAGCTTAGCGGAGGCAGGGGGCGCGAGTCGAAATGGCTACACCTTC
TRBV27	.	.	TRBJ1-1	CASSLLGQNTEAFF	TGTGCCAGCAGTTTATTAGGCCAGAACACTGAAGCTTTCTTT
TRBV7-9	.	TRBD2	TRBJ2-3	CASSLPRTSVPTDTQYF	TGTGCCAGCAGCTTACCTCGGACTAGCGTACCCACAGATACGCAGTATTTT
TRBV27	.	TRBD1	TRBJ2-7	CASSTGDTYEQYF	TGTGCCAGCAGTACAGGGGATACATACGAGCAGTACTTC
TRBV6-1	.	.	TRBJ2-7	CASITRGGDEQYF	TGTGCCAGCATAACGCGTGGGGGCGACGAGCAGTACTTC
TRBV13	.	.	TRBJ2-3	CASGGTDTQYF	TGTGCCAGCGGGGGAACAGATACGCAGTATTTT
TRBV7-9	.	TRBD1	TRBJ1-5	CASREGSGGNQPQHF	TGTGCCAGCAGAGAGGGATCAGGGGGTAATCAGCCCCAGCATTTT
TRBV2	.	.	TRBJ2-5	CASSVLVKEETQYF	TGTGCCAGCAGTGTTTTGGTCAAAGAAGAGACCCAGTACTTC
TRBV29-1	few	TRBD2	TRBJ2-3	CSVMGLAASTDTQYF	TGCAGCGTCATGGGACTAGCGGCGAGCACAGATACGCAGTATTTT
TRBV30	.	.	TRBJ1-1	CAWSWGGMVAEAFF	TGTGCCTGGAGTTGGGGGGGAATGGTCGCTGAAGCTTTCTTT
TRBV18	.	.	TRBJ1-5	CASSPRENSNQPQHF	TGTGCCAGCTCACCACGAGAAAATAGCAATCAGCCCCAGCATTTT
TRBV10-1	.	TRBD2	TRBJ2-2	CASSTGLAPGELFF	TGCGCCAGCAGTACGGGACTAGCGCCCGGGGAGCTGTTTTTT
TRBV25-1	few	.	TRBJ2-7	CASSTVPYEQYF	TGTGCCAGCAGCACAGTACCCTACGAGCAGTACTTC
TRBV19	.	.	TRBJ1-5	CASSIEVFGNQPQHF	TGTGCCAGTAGTATAGAGGTTTTTGGCAATCAGCCCCAGCATTTT
TRBV5-6	.	.	TRBJ2-3	CASSSRGTDTQYF	TGTGCCAGCAGCTCCCGGGGCACAGATACGCAGTATTTT
TRBV2	.	.	TRBJ1-1	CASSEGQGNTEAFF	TGTGCCAGCAGTGAGGGGCAGGGTAACACTGAAGCTTTCTTT
TRBV27	.	.	TRBJ2-7	CASSLSPGSSYEQYF	TGTGCCAGCAGTTTATCCCCCGGCAGCTCCTACGAGCAGTACTTC
TRBV5-1	.	.	TRBJ2-5	CASSLGLVEETQYF	TGCGCCAGCAGCTTGGGACTAGTAGAAGAGACCCAGTACTTC
TRBV6-5	.	TRBD1	TRBJ2-7	CASSYRRDRDYEQYF	TGTGCCAGCAGTTACCGCCGGGACAGGGACTACGAGCAGTACTTC
TRBV2	.	.	TRBJ2-1	CASSGSGGLNEQFF	TGTGCCAGCAGTGGAAGTGGGGGCCTCAATGAGCAGTTCTTC
TRBV6-1	.	.	TRBJ2-7	CASSDGGSYEQYF	TGTGCCAGCAGTGACGGAGGATCCTACGAGCAGTACTTC
TRBV4-1	few	TRBD1	TRBJ1-2	CASSPLTGGSYGYTF	TGCGCCAGCAGCCCACTCACAGGGGGCAGCTATGGCTACACCTTC
TRBV7-9	.	.	TRBJ2-5	CASSFGNQETQYF	TGTGCCAGCAGCTTTGGTAACCAAGAGACCCAGTACTTC
TRBV6-5	.	.	TRBJ2-2	CASSAVGANTGELFF	TGTGCCAGCAGTGCCGTCGGGGCGAACACCGGGGAGCTGTTTTTT
TRBV2	.	TRBD1	TRBJ1-2	CASSEVMGQGSAYGYTF	TGTGCCAGCAGTGAAGTAATGGGACAGGGTTCCGCCTATGGCTACACCTTC
TRBV15	.	TRBD1	TRBJ1-2	CATSRGTGYGYTF	TGTGCCACCAGCCGCGGGACAGGTTATGGCTACACCTTC
TRBV7-6	.	.	TRBJ2-1	CASSRGANNEQFF	TGTGCCAGCAGCCGGGGGGCGAACAATGAGCAGTTCTTC
TRBV7-9	once	.	TRBJ2-6	CASSFPTQRAGANVLTF	TGTGCCAGCAGCTTCCCAACCCAAAGGGCTGGGGCCAACGTCCTGACTTTC
TRBV2	few	.	TRBJ2-7	CASTLTSSAYEQYF	TGTGCCAGCACTCTGACTAGTTCGGCCTACGAGCAGTACTTC
TRBV5-6	.	.	TRBJ2-1	CASSSTGKEFF	TGTGCCAGCAGCTCCACAGGAAAAGAGTTCTTC
TRBV29-1	few	.	TRBJ1-1	CSVEDSGEAFF	TGCAGCGTTGAAGACAGTGGTGAAGCTTTCTTT
TRBV6-5	.	.	TRBJ1-2	CASRPEGSGYTF	TGTGCCAGCAGGCCGGAGGGGTCTGGCTACACCTTC
TRBV6-6	.	TRBD2	TRBJ2-1	CASSSGGGSNEQFF	TGTGCCAGCAGTTCTGGCGGGGGGTCCAATGAGCAGTTCTTC
TRBV4-2	.	TRBD1	TRBJ2-7	CAGSQDGDSSYEQYF	TGTGCCGGCAGCCAAGATGGGGACAGCTCCTACGAGCAGTACTTC
TRBV7-2	.	TRBD2	TRBJ2-7	CASSLFSGTTYEQYF	TGTGCCAGCAGCTTATTTAGCGGGACTACCTACGAGCAGTACTTC
TRBV19	.	.	TRBJ2-1	CASSMGQRNEQFF	TGTGCCAGTAGTATGGGACAACGCAATGAGCAGTTCTTC
TRBV9	few	.	TRBJ2-7	CASSVGPTYEQYF	TGTGCCAGCAGCGTAGGGCCAACCTACGAGCAGTACTTC
TRBV4-1	.	.	TRBJ2-6	CASSQDILAGANVLTF	TGCGCCAGCAGCCAAGATATACTAGCTGGGGCCAACGTCCTGACTTTC
TRBV2	.	.	TRBJ2-1	CASSDGQYNEQFF	TGTGCCAGCAGTGATGGGCAGTACAATGAGCAGTTCTTC
TRBV6-6	.	TRBD1	TRBJ1-1	CASSGTVNTEAFF	TGTGCCAGCAGCGGGACAGTGAACACTGAAGCTTTCTTT
TRBV13	.	.	TRBJ2-1	CASSSEASWDEQFF	TGTGCCAGCAGCTCGGAAGCGTCGTGGGATGAGCAGTTCTTC
TRBV5-1	.	TRBD1	TRBJ2-7	CASSLSGQGEQYF	TGCGCCAGCAGCTTGTCGGGACAGGGTGAGCAGTACTTC
TRBV30	few	.	TRBJ2-7	CAWTVGLGYEQYF	TGTGCCTGGACAGTGGGGCTTGGGTACGAGCAGTACTTC
TRBV9	.	.	TRBJ1-3	CASSPRSWGRGNTIYF	TGTGCCAGCAGCCCGCGCTCATGGGGTAGAGGAAACACCATATATTTT
TRBV13	.	.	TRBJ2-7	CASSSSGTTYEQYF	TGTGCCAGCAGCTCATCCGGGACAACCTACGAGCAGTACTTC